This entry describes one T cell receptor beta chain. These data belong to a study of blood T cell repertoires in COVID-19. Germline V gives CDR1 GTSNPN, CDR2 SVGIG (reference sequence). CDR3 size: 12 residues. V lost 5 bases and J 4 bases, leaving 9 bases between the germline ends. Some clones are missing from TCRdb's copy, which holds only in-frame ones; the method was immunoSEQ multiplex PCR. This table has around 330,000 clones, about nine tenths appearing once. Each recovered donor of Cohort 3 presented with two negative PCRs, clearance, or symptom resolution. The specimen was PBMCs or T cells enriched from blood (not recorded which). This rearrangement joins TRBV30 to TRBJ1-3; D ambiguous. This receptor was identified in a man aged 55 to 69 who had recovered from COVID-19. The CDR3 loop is CAWVLRGNTIYF. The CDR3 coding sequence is TGTGCCTGGGTCCTGAGGGGAAACACCATATATTTT.